This T cell receptor (beta chain) was sequenced during a study of shared clonotypes between healthy human individuals. Study-wide results and caveats: Richness estimates generally favored naive over memory subsets.

Repertoires were generated with immunoSEQ multiplex PCR, while TCRdb's copy carries only in-frame clones and drops some. The sample has over a million clones, about 74% seen once. This CDR3 region has 13 residues. V was shortened by 1 base and J by 7 bases, with 10 bases between the two germline ends. CDR1 and CDR2 from the germline V gene are MGHRA and YSYEKL. Splitting of CD4+ cells produced CD45RA+ naive and CD45RA-negative memory subsets. Details on this clone: Its antigen is currently unknown.

The chain links TRBV4-1 to TRBJ1-2; unclear D gene. This clonotype originated in a man in his late teens or twenties in good health. Sequences were obtained from memory CD4+ T cells sorted from blood. The subset: CD45RA-negative fraction. The CDR3 DNA reads TGCGCCAGCAGCCAAGTACGTTGGTTTGGCTACACCTTC. Residues: CASSQVRWFGYTF.